This paragraph covers one T cell receptor (beta chain) sequence. The sample comes from a study of cytomegalovirus exposure and HLA in healthy donors. 13 Jbeta primers and 60 Vbeta primers were used for the PCR. TCRdb keeps only in-frame clones here, not all; method: immunoSEQ multiplex PCR. The table includes over 140,000 clones, 80% detected once. Trimming cost V 2 bases and J 1 base, with 12 bases left between them. CDR1 is SGHNT, CDR2 YYREEE, per germline (reference sequence). The CDR3 sequence is 15 residues long. This chain connects TRBV5-4 to TRBJ1-1, with D possibly matching TRBD1 (5 bases). The sequenced sample consisted of PBMCs. The sequence came from a man aged 50-60 years in good health and CMV-seronegative. The CDR3 DNA sequence: TGTGCCAGCAGCTTAATTGGGGGAGGGAACACTGAAGCTTTCTTT. Translation: CASSLIGGGNTEAFF.